The 9 T cell receptor beta chains below come from one sample, sequenced in a study of cytomegalovirus exposure and HLA in healthy donors. Amplification used 60 Vbeta primers and 13 Jbeta primers. The data were produced by immunoSEQ multiplex PCR, yet TCRdb's version contains in-frame clones alone and is incomplete. The top ten hold 1.5% to 2% of the sample, which has under 200,000 clones, roughly four fifths seen once. Specimen: PBMCs. The source of these receptors is a woman aged 18-30 years in good health and CMV-seronegative.

V is TRBV28 and J is TRBJ1-6; D perhaps matches TRBD1 (5 bases). Trimming took 8 bases from V and 7 from J, leaving 24 bases between them. The germline CDR1 and CDR2 sequences are MDHEN and SYDVKM. The CDR3 consists of 17 residues. The DNA of the CDR3 is TGTGCCAGCGGTACCCGTTTCGGGGGATTTAAGAATTCACCCCTCCACTTT. The encoded protein is CASGTRFGGFKNSPLHF.

The chain joins TRBV18 to TRBJ1-4, with TRBD1 identical over 8 bases. The germline CDR1 and CDR2 sequences are KGHSH and LQKENI. V shed 3 bases and J 7 bases; nucleotides not matched to a gene: 7. The CDR3 runs 15 residues. The CDR3 DNA reads as TGTGCCAGCTCACCTCGACAGGGGTCGGGTGAAAAACTGTTTTTT. This translates into CASSPRQGSGEKLFF.

The chain links TRBV27 to TRBJ2-3; 9 nucleotides line up with TRBD2. CDR1 and CDR2 from the germline V gene are MNHEY and SMNVEV (reference sequence). The CDR3 loop spans 18 amino acids. V shed 4 bases, J shed 0 bases, and the junction held 11 bases outside the gene matches. Here the CDR3 DNA reads TGTGCCAGCAGTTCCTACCCCCCTAGCGGGACTAGCACAGATACGCAGTATTTT. It specifies CASSSYPPSGTSTDTQYF.

The chain employs TRBV7-9 and TRBJ2-1, with D perhaps matching TRBD1 (6 bases). Germline lookup yields CDR1 SEHNR and CDR2 FQNEAQ (reference sequence). This CDR3 has 16 residues. Trimming pared 4 bases from V and 5 bases from J, leaving 18 bases between. The CDR3: CASSSRTGFRDNEQFF. As DNA, the CDR3 is TGTGCCAGCAGCTCCCGAACAGGGTTCCGAGACAATGAGCAGTTCTTC.

The V gene is TRBV5-1, the J gene TRBJ2-5, with D perhaps TRBD2 (6 bases). V was trimmed by 4 bases and J by 2 bases, leaving 18 bases between them. Germline V CDR1 and CDR2: SGHRS, YFSETQ. The CDR3 runs to 16 residues. The CDR3 DNA reads as TGCGCCAGCAGCCAGACTAGTTTCCGTGCACAAGAGACCCAGTACTTC. Amino acids: CASSQTSFRAQETQYF.

The J gene is TRBJ2-4, the V gene TRBV21-1; the table names TRBD2, a call not compared with the DNA. TRBV21-1 is a listed pseudogene. CDR3 length: 14 amino acids. CDR3 sequence (DNA): TGTGCCAGCAGCAAAGTGTGCGTACTAAACATTCAGTACTTC. This encodes CASSKVCVLNIQYF.

The sample holds many counts of this clone. The chain combines TRBV28 with TRBJ1-2, with a weak D call TRBD1 (5 bases). The CDR3 consists of 18 residues. Per the germline V gene, CDR1 is MDHEN and CDR2 is SYDVKM. The V and J ends lost 5 bases and 3 bases respectively, with 25 bases between them. DNA for the CDR3: TGTGCCAGCAGTCCGGGGGGTCGAATTGGGGAATTGCACTATGGCTACACCTTC. The encoded protein is CASSPGGRIGELHYGYTF.

The CDR3 DNA follows: TGTGCCAGCTCACCGGGACTAGCGGGAGCCGAGCAGTTCTTC. Encoded protein: CASSPGLAGAEQFF. The V call is TRBV18, the J call TRBJ2-1, with TRBD2 matching 14 bases. This CDR3 has 14 residues. Germline-derived CDR1 and CDR2 are KGHSH and LQKENI. The V segment lost 3 bases and the J segment 10 bases; nucleotides outside the gene matches: 2.

This chain uses TRBV28 with TRBJ2-7; 10 bases match TRBD1. In germline, CDR1 is MDHEN, CDR2 SYDVKM. The CDR3 is 15 residues long. V trimming: 9 bases; J trimming: 2 bases; junction bases outside the gene matches: 10. CDR3 in amino acids: CASHHGGTGAYEQYF. CDR3 coding DNA: TGTGCCAGTCATCACGGCGGGACAGGGGCCTACGAGCAGTACTTC.